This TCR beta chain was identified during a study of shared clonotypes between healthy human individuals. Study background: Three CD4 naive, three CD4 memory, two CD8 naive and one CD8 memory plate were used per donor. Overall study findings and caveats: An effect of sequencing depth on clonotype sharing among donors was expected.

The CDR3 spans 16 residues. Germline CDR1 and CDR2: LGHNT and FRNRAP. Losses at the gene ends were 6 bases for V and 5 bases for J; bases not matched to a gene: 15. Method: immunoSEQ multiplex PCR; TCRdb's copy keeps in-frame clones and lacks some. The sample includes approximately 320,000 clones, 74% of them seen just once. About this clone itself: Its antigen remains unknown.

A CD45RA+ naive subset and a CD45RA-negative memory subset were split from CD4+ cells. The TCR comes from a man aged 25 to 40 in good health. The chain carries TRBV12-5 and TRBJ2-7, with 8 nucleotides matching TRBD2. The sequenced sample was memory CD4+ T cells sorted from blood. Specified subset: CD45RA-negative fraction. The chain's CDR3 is CASGLKPRTSRDEQYF. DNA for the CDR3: TGTGCTAGTGGACTCAAACCCCGGACTAGCCGGGACGAGCAGTACTTC.